This T cell receptor (beta chain) was recorded in a study of blood T cell dynamics during melanoma immunotherapy. Time point described: pre-treatment baseline. Apart from a couple of fast progressors, RECIST 1.1 response was judged 12 weeks post-infusion. The method was immunoSEQ multiplex PCR; TCRdb's version includes in-frame clones alone and lacks a portion of them. Of fewer than 16,000 clones listed, over 75% are singletons. Points from the study as a whole: PBMC repertoires of eventual disease-control patients split at W3 into clonality or diversity gains.

Note on this clone: As yet, its antigen is unknown.

The germline CDR1 and CDR2 sequences are SQVTM and ANQGSEA. The CDR3 runs to 15 residues. V lost 2 bases to trimming and J lost 3 bases; unmatched junction nucleotides: 7. The sample here was blood, taken from a patient treated with checkpoint blockade. The TCR originated in a human donor with melanoma. The chain has TRBV29-1 and TRBJ2-1; 7 bases line up with TRBD2. This chain's CDR3 is CSVEFPGGNYNEQFF. The CDR3, as DNA: TGCAGCGTTGAATTCCCCGGGGGGAACTACAATGAGCAGTTCTTC.